What follows describes a single TCR beta chain. The CDR3 length is 15 residues. Germline lookup yields CDR1 MNHEY and CDR2 SVGAGI. V dropped 6 bases and J dropped 6; count of bases not matched to a gene: 13. This specimen comes from a study of blood T cell repertoires in COVID-19. Libraries were prepared by immunoSEQ multiplex PCR; TCRdb keeps only in-frame clonotypes and omits some of them. The table shows around 440,000 clones, with 88% occurring only once. The specimen was peripheral blood. The clonotype was recovered from a woman aged 45 to 65 with COVID-19, enrolled during active disease. V and J are TRBV6-5 and TRBJ1-1; TRBD1 matches at 7 bases. This CDR3 reads CASSSPPQGDAEAFF. The CDR3 region has the DNA TGTGCCAGCAGCTCCCCCCCCCAGGGGGACGCTGAAGCTTTCTTT.